This T cell receptor (beta chain) was found in a study of response to subunit inactivated influenza vaccine (dated by TCRdb to the late 2010s). For the study in its entirety: The study used deep quantitative T cell receptor repertoire profiling to track responses to a trivalent subunit inactivated influenza vaccine. Beyond this particular receptor, the publication reports: The authors proposed that each seasonal influenza vaccination may bring in only a limited number of new T cells.

Libraries were made using RT-PCR. Reads for this sample came from an Illumina HiSeq 2500. TCRdb reran the public reads through fastp at Q25 and MiXCR, keeping productive beta chains. CDR3 protein sequences are deduplicated, and each keeps its most common genes and DNA. For this sample there are about 180,000 distinct CDR3 sequences; about 9% appear just once. Together, the top ten hold approximately 10% of the sample. The germline V gene yields MDHEN for CDR1 and SYDVKM for CDR2. There are 13 amino acids in the CDR3, from cysteine to phenylalanine inclusive. The only DNA kept is the CDR3, 39 bases in frame from the first base. Trimming costs V 6 bases and J 0 bases, and their ends lie 7 bases apart. This clonotype was observed a few times. Its antigen is not yet known. The sample holds no much larger clone one base away, and base qualities are not on file.

The clonotype was recovered from a man aged 45-60 years who received an inactivated influenza vaccine. Donor details come from another sample of the same person, matched by shared clones. The sequenced sample was non-naive T cells sorted from PBMCs, obtained on the day of vaccination. The sample's cell subset or site label, in plain terms: memory T cell fraction. The chain was built from TRBV28 and TRBJ2-3; the D gene assignment is ambiguous. The nucleotide sequence is TGTGCCAGCAGACCCCCAAGCACAGATACGCAGTATTTT. Translated, this is CASRPPSTDTQYF.